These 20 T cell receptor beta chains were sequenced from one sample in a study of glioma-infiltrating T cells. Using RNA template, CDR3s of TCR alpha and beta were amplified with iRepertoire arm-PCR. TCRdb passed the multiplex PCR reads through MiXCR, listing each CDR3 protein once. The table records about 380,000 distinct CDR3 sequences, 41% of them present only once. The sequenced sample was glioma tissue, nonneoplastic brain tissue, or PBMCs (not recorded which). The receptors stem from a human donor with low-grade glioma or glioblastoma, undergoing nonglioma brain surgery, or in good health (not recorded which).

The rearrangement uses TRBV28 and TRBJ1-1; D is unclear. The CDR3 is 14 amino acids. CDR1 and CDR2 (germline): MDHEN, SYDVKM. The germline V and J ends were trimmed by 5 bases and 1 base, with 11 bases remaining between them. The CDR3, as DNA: TGTGCCAGCAGTCCCTCGTGGGGGAACACTGAAGCTTTCTTT. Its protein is CASSPSWGNTEAFF.

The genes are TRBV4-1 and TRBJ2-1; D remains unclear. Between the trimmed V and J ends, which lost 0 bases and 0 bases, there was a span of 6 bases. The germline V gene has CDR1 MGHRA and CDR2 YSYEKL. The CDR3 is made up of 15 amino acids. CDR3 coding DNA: TGCGCCAGCAGCCAAGAGGGGTACTCCTACAATGAGCAGTTCTTC. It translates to CASSQEGYSYNEQFF.

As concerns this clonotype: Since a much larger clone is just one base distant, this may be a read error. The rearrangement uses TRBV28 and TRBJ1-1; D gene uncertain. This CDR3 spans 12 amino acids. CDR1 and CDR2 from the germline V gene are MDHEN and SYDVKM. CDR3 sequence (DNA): TGTGCCAGCAATACAGCGTACACTGAAGGTTTCTTT. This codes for CASNTAYTEGFF.

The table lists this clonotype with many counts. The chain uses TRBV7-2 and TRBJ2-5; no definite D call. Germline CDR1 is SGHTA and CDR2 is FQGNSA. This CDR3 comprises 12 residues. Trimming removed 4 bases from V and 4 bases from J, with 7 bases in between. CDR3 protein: CASSSGRETQYF. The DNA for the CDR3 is TGTGCCAGCAGCTCCGGCCGAGAGACCCAGTACTTC. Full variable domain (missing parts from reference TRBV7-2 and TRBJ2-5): GAGVSQSPSNKVTEKGKDVELRCDPISGHTALYWYRQSLGQGLEFLIYFQGNSAPDKSGLPSDRFSAERTGGSVSTLTIQRTQQEDSAVYLCASSSGRETQYFGPGTRLLVL.

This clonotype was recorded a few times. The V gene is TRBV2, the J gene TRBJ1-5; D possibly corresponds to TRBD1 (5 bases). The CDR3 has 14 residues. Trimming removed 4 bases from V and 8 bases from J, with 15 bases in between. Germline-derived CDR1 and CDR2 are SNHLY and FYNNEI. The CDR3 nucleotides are TGTGCCAGCAGTGCCAGTACCCGAGGGGAGCCCCAGCATTTT. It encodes CASSASTRGEPQHF.

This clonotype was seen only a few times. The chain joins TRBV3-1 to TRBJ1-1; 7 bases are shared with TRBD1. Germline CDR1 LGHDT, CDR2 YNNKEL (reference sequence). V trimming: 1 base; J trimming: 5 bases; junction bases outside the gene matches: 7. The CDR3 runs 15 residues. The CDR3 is CASSQGWTGETEAFF. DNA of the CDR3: TGTGCCAGCAGCCAAGGATGGACAGGAGAAACTGAAGCTTTCTTT.

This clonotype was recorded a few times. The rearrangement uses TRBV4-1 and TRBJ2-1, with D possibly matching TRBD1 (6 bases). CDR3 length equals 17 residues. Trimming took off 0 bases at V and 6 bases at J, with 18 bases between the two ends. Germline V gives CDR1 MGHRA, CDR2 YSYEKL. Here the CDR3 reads CASSQDITGRGGNEQFF. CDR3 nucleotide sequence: TGCGCCAGCAGCCAAGATATTACAGGGAGAGGGGGCAATGAGCAGTTCTTC.

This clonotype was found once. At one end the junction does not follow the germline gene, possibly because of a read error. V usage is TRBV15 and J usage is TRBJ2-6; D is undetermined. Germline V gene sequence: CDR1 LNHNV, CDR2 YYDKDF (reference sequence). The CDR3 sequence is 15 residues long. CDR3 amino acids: CATSRDRSGSNVLTF. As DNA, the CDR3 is TGTGCCACCAGCAGAGACAGGTCTGGGTCCAACGTCCTGACTTTC.

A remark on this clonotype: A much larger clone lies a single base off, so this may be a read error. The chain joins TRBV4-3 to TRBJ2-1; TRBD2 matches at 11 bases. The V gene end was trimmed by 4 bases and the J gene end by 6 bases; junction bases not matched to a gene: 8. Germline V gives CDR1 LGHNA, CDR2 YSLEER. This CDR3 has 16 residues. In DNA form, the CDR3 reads TGCGCCAGCAGCCGCAAAACTAGCGGGAGTGCCAATGAGCAGTTCTTC. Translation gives CASSRKTSGSANEQFF.

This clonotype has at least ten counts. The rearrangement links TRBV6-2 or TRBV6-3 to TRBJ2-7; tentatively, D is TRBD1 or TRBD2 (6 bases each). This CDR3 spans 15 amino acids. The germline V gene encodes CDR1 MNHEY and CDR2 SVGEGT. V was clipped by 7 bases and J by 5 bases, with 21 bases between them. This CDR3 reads CASTLPTPGAHEQYF. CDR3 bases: TGTGCCAGCACCCTACCTACTCCGGGGGCCCACGAGCAGTACTTC.

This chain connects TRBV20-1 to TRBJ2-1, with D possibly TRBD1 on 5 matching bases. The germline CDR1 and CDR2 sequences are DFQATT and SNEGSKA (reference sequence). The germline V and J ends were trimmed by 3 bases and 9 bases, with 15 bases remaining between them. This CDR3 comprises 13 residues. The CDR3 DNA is TGCAGTGCTAGGTCAGGGCCGGGCAGTGAGCAGTTCTTC. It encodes CSARSGPGSEQFF.

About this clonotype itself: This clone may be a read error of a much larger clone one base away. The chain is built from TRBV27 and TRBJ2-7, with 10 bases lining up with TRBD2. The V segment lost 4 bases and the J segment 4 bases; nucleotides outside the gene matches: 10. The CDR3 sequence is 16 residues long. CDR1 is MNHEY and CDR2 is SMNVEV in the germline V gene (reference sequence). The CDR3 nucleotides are TGTGCCAGCAGTTCCCGCTCTAGCGGGAGAGGATACGAGCAGTACTTC. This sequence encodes CASSSRSSGRGYEQYF.

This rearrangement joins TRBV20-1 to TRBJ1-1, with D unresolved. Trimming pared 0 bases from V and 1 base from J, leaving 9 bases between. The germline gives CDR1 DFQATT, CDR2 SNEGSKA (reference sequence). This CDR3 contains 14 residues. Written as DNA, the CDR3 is TGCAGTGCTAGAGAGGGGAAAGGGAACACTGAAGCTTTCTTT. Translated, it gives CSAREGKGNTEAFF.

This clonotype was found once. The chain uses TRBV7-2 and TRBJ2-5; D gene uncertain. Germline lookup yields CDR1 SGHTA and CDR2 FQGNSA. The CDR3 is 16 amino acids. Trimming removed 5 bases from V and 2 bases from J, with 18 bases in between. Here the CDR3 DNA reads TGTGCCAGCAGCATCCGGCCCACGGAACAGCAAGAGACCCAGTACTTC. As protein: CASSIRPTEQQETQYF. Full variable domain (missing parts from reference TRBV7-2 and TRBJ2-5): GAGVSQSPSNKVTEKGKDVELRCDPISGHTALYWYRQSLGQGLEFLIYFQGNSAPDKSGLPSDRFSAERTGGSVSTLTIQRTQQEDSAVYLCASSIRPTEQQETQYFGPGTRLLVL.

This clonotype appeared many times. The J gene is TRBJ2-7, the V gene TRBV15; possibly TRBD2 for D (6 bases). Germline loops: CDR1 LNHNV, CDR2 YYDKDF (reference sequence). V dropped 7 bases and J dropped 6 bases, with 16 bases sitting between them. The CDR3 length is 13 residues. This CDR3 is CATMEGLEGEQYF. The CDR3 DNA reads TGTGCCACCATGGAAGGGTTGGAGGGCGAGCAGTACTTC.

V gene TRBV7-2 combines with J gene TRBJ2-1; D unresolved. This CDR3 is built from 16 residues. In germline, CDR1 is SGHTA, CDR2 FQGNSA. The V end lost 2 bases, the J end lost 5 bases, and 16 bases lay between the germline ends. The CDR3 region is CASSLITSHRDNEQFF. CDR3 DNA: TGTGCCAGCAGCTTAATAACATCCCACCGGGACAATGAGCAGTTCTTC.

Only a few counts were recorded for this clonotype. CDR3 nucleotides: TGTGCCAGCAGCCATGGACTAGCATTGAATGAGCAGTTCTTC. Its protein is CASSHGLALNEQFF. The chain has TRBV4-2 and TRBJ2-1; 8 bases fit TRBD2. Germline CDR1 reads LGHNA; CDR2 reads YNFKEQ. The ends lost 3 bases at V and 7 bases at J; junction bases unmatched: 5. This CDR3 is 14 amino acids long.

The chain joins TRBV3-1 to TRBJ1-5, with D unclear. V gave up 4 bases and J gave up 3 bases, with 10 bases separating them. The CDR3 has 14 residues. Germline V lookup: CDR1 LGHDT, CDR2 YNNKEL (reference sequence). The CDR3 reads CASSRQVSNQPQHF. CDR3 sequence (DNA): TGTGCCAGCAGCCGCCAGGTTTCCAATCAGCCCCAGCATTTT.

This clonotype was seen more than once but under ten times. CDR3 coding DNA: TGTGCCAGCACCCGGTATTCCTGGGGCGATGAGCAGTTCTTC. The encoded protein is CASTRYSWGDEQFF. The chain combines TRBV12-3 or TRBV12-4 with TRBJ2-1, with D possibly being TRBD1 (5 bases). Between the trimmed V and J ends, which lost 7 bases and 8 bases, there was a span of 18 bases. The CDR3 sequence is 14 residues long.

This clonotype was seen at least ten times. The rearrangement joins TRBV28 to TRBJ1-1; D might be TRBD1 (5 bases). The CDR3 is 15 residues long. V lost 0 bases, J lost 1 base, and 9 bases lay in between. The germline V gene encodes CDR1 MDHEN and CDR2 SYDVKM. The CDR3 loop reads CASSLWRDSNTEAFF. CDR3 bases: TGTGCCAGCAGTTTATGGAGGGACTCGAACACTGAAGCTTTCTTT.